The clone carrying this T cell receptor (beta chain) was seen ten or more times. This sample is drawn from a study of metastatic and nonmetastatic thyroid tumors. Treatment of any kind had been given to no patient before thyroid surgery. V lost 2 bases, J lost 4 bases, and 15 bases lay in between. Germline V gene sequence: CDR1 SGHAT, CDR2 FQNNGV. The length of the CDR3 is 16 residues. MiXCR was used by TCRdb to re-call the PCR reads. The repertoire holds 25,000 to 35,000 clones, around 4% seen once, with roughly a fifth in the top ten. J is TRBJ2-1 and V is TRBV11-2; possible D gene TRBD2, 6 bases. This TCR derives from a female donor with papillary thyroid cancer or a benign thyroid nodule (not recorded which). Some clones in this sample may be carry-over from other donors' samples. Sequencing was performed on blood. CDR3 nucleotide sequence: TGTGCCAGCAGCTTAAAAAGCGGGTTTACATACAATGAGCAGTTCTTC. This encodes CASSLKSGFTYNEQFF.